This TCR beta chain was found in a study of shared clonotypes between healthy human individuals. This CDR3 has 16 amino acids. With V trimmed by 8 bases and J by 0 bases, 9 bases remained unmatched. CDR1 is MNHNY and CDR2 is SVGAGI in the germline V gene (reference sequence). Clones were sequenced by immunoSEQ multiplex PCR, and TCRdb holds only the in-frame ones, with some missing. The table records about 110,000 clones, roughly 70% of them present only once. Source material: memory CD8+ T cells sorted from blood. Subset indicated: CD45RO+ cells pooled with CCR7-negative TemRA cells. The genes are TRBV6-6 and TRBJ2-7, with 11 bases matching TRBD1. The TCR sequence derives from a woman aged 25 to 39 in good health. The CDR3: CASLGTGGRRSYEQYF. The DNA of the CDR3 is TGTGCCAGCCTTGGGACAGGGGGACGACGCTCCTACGAGCAGTACTTC.